This T cell receptor (beta chain) was recovered during a study of TIL therapy for anti-PD-1-resistant metastatic lung cancer. On the study more broadly: Median patient age was about 56, ranging about 35-80 years.

Sequencing used immunoSEQ v3. Libraries were sequenced to around 2 million read pairs (survey) or roughly 4.5-6.5 million (deep). Produced via immunoSEQ multiplex PCR; TCRdb's table is partial and in-frame only. The data contain tens of thousands of clones, 74% of them singletons. The CDR3 covers 15 residues. The germline V and J ends were trimmed by 0 bases and 5 bases, with 11 bases remaining between them. Germline loops: CDR1 MGHRA, CDR2 YSYEKL. As for time point: pre-treatment sample, taken before nivolumab and TIL therapy. Enrollment ran from 2017 to early 2020. This TCR came from a woman aged 30-79 years with non-small cell lung cancer. The material sequenced was blood, taken at baseline. The rearrangement uses TRBV4-1 and TRBJ1-5; possible D gene TRBD1, 5 bases. CDR3 amino acids: CASSQEGHRDQPQHF. The DNA of the CDR3 is TGCGCCAGCAGCCAAGAAGGACATCGCGATCAGCCCCAGCATTTT.